A single T cell receptor (beta chain) is shown here with its context. These data belong to a study of CD8+CD57+ T cells in acquired aplastic anemia. As for the study in general: Average DNA yield from sorted CD4+ and CD8+ cells was approximately 3 ug.

Those patients picked for sequencing had displayed CD8+CD57+ cell expansion on flow cytometry. The ends were cut back, 6 bases at V and 5 bases at J, with 28 bases in the middle. The CDR3 totals 18 residues. The germline gives CDR1 SQVTM, CDR2 ANQGSEA. CDR3 and TCR beta VDJ profiling relied on a genomic DNA template. One entry per CDR3 protein results from TCRdb running MiXCR on the reads. The sample lists around 170,000 distinct CDR3 sequences; around 43% were seen once. This clonotype was obtained from a human donor with aplastic anemia. The rearrangement uses TRBV29-1 and TRBJ2-2; D possibly uses TRBD1 or TRBD2 (5 bases each). Material: sorted CD4+, CD8+, or CD8+CD57+ T cells (not recorded which) from PBMCs. DNA for the CDR3: TGCAGCGTAACTAGACGTAACAGGTCCGGTAAATATACCGGGGAGCTGTTTTTT. Protein product: CSVTRRNRSGKYTGELFF.